The 27 T cell receptor beta chains listed next were all sequenced from one sample in a study of cytomegalovirus exposure and HLA in healthy donors. This PCR relied on a set of 60 Vbeta primers and 13 Jbeta primers. The method was immunoSEQ multiplex PCR; TCRdb's version includes in-frame clones alone and lacks a portion of them. Found here are about 150,000 clones, 65% to 90% of them singletons; the top ten hold about 2.3%. Sequenced: PBMCs. These receptors were collected from a male donor in good health and CMV-seronegative.

This clone was seen a few times. The J gene is TRBJ1-1, the V gene TRBV7-8; D not certain. The V gene lost 3 bases and the J gene lost 1 base, with 9 bases spanning the gap. CDR3 size: 14 residues. CDR1 is SGHVS and CDR2 is FQNEAQ in the germline V gene. CDR3 in amino acids: CASSFGWANTEAFF. CDR3 DNA sequence: TGTGCCAGCAGCTTCGGTTGGGCGAACACTGAAGCTTTCTTT.

The sample holds one count of this clone. V usage is TRBV15 and J usage is TRBJ2-3; 9 bases fit TRBD2. Germline trimming cut 0 bases from V and 14 bases from J; bases unmatched to any gene: 15. Germline values: CDR1 LNHNV, CDR2 YYDKDF (reference sequence). This CDR3 spans 16 amino acids. CDR3 nucleotides: TGTGCCACCAGCAGAGAGCGGGGGGGGGCTCTTCCCCGGCGGTATTTT. Its translation is CATSRERGGALPRRYF. Complete variable domain (other parts from reference TRBV15 and TRBJ2-3): DAMVIQNPRYQVTQFGKPVTLSCSQTLNHNVMYWYQQKSSQAPKLLFHYYDKDFNNEADTPDNFQSRRPNTSFCFLDIRSPGLGDTAMYLCATSRERGGALPRRYFGPGTRLTVL.

The genes are TRBV7-2 and TRBJ1-4; 10 nucleotides match TRBD1. Germline trimming cut 1 base from V and 12 bases from J; bases unmatched to any gene: 11. This CDR3 spans 16 amino acids. In germline, CDR1 is SGHTA, CDR2 FQGNSA. CDR3 sequence reads: CASSLEGTGAVVELFF. As DNA, the CDR3 is TGTGCCAGCAGCTTAGAGGGGACAGGGGCAGTGGTAGAACTGTTTTTT.

This clone was counted a few times. The chain combines TRBV6-5 with TRBJ2-7; TRBD1 matches at 8 bases. The CDR3 is made up of 14 amino acids. The ends lost 7 bases at V and 7 bases at J; junction bases unmatched: 12. Germline V gives CDR1 MNHEY, CDR2 SVGAGI. This CDR3 reads CASNWYQGAGEQYF. In DNA form, the CDR3 reads TGTGCCAGCAATTGGTATCAGGGGGCGGGTGAGCAGTACTTC.

V and J are TRBV13 and TRBJ1-3; D ambiguous. Per the germline V gene, CDR1 is PRHDT and CDR2 is FYEKMQ (reference sequence). Trimming removed 0 bases at V and 2 bases at J, with 11 bases between. This CDR3 spans 16 amino acids. CDR3 residues: CASSLGLANTGNTIYF. The DNA of the CDR3 is TGTGCCAGCAGCTTAGGTTTGGCCAATACTGGAAACACCATATATTTT.

The rearrangement uses TRBV7-6 and TRBJ1-1; possible D gene TRBD1, 5 bases. Germline V gene data show CDR1 as SGHVS and CDR2 as FNYEAQ. V lost 4 bases and J 2 bases, leaving 8 bases between the germline ends. This CDR3 is built from 13 residues. CDR3 nucleotides: TGTGCCAGCAGCTCCGGACAAAACACTGAAGCTTTCTTT. Encoded protein: CASSSGQNTEAFF.

This clone was picked up a small number of times. The V gene is TRBV5-6, the J gene TRBJ1-1; the match to TRBD1 covers 7 bases. Germline CDR1 is SGHDT and CDR2 is YYEEEE. With V trimmed by 0 bases and J by 0 bases, 2 bases remained unmatched. The CDR3 has 15 amino acids. The CDR3 DNA sequence: TGTGCCAGCAGCTTGGTAGACAGGGTGAACACTGAAGCTTTCTTT. Amino acid sequence: CASSLVDRVNTEAFF.

V usage is TRBV6-5 and J usage is TRBJ1-1, with a possible D match to TRBD1 (5 bases). Trimming cost V 6 bases and J 0 bases, with 14 bases left between them. The CDR3 is made up of 15 amino acids. Germline V lookup: CDR1 MNHEY, CDR2 SVGAGI. The CDR3 nucleotides read TGTGCCAGCAGCCTGGCAGGGTCCATGAACACTGAAGCTTTCTTT. It encodes CASSLAGSMNTEAFF.

A few counts support this clone. The J gene is TRBJ1-2, the V gene TRBV10-3; D ambiguous. Germline CDR1 ENHRY, CDR2 SYGVKD. This CDR3 spans 11 amino acids. The V end was cut by 8 bases, the J end by 2 bases, with 6 bases between. The CDR3 region is CAIGPNYGYTF. In nucleotides, the CDR3 is TGTGCCATCGGCCCGAACTATGGCTACACCTTC.

The V call is TRBV4-3, the J call TRBJ2-7, with D hard to call. Trimming removed 4 bases from V and 2 bases from J, with 12 bases in between. Germline V gives CDR1 LGHNA, CDR2 YSLEER. The CDR3 totals 14 residues. Here the CDR3 reads CASSPYSGPYEQYF. The CDR3 DNA sequence: TGCGCCAGCAGCCCCTACAGTGGCCCCTACGAGCAGTACTTC.

This clone came up once. The J gene is TRBJ2-1, the V gene TRBV9; TRBD2 aligns across 8 bases. The junction had 11 bases not matched to a gene; V was cut back by 0 bases and J by 6 bases. Germline V gives CDR1 SGDLS, CDR2 YYNGEE. This CDR3 region has 17 residues. CDR3 region: CASSVDPPGGPLNEQFF. CDR3 nucleotide sequence: TGTGCCAGCAGCGTAGATCCCCCGGGGGGGCCGCTCAATGAGCAGTTCTTC.

This chain uses TRBV2 with TRBJ1-5; TRBD1 is a possible D gene (5 bases). V was pared by 3 bases and J by 3 bases, with 9 bases between. This CDR3 is 14 amino acids long. Germline CDR1 reads SNHLY; CDR2 reads FYNNEI. The CDR3: CASSDDSLNQPQHF. CDR3 DNA: TGTGCCAGCAGTGATGACAGCCTCAATCAGCCCCAGCATTTT.

This clone came up once. The chain recombines TRBV2 with TRBJ2-7, with D possibly TRBD1 on 5 matching bases. Germline V CDR1 and CDR2: SNHLY, FYNNEI. The CDR3 is 15 amino acids. V was trimmed by 7 bases and J by 1 base, leaving 17 bases between them. The CDR3 DNA follows: TGTGCCAGCACCAGGTACGGACAAATGTCCTACGAGCAGTACTTC. Translated: CASTRYGQMSYEQYF.

The J gene is TRBJ2-3, the V gene TRBV7-9; TRBD2 agrees at 7 bases. V lost 1 base to trimming and J lost 0 bases; unmatched junction nucleotides: 13. The CDR3 has 19 residues. Germline CDR1 and CDR2: SEHNR and FQNEAQ (reference sequence). The CDR3 loop reads CASSLGAGTISASTDTQYF. Written as DNA, the CDR3 is TGTGCCAGCAGCTTAGGAGCCGGGACTATCTCTGCTAGCACAGATACGCAGTATTTT.

This chain links TRBV27 with TRBJ2-5; 9 bases are shared with TRBD2. The J call may be in error: the DNA end matches TRBJ2-7 better. Germline V gene sequence: CDR1 MNHEY, CDR2 SMNVEV (reference sequence). The CDR3 totals 16 residues. The CDR3 DNA follows: TGTGCCAGCAGTTCTGGCGGAGCGGGGGGCCCCTACGAGCAGTACTTC. As protein: CASSSGGAGGPYEQYF.

V is TRBV19 and J is TRBJ1-2, with 8 bases identical to TRBD1. This CDR3 has 14 amino acids. In germline, CDR1 is LNHDA, CDR2 SQIVND (reference sequence). Trimming cost V 5 bases and J 10 bases; bases outside gene matches: 12. CDR3 nucleotides: TGTGCCAGTAGTGCGGACAGGGAGAGGGATCTCTACACCTTC. It encodes CASSADRERDLYTF.

The chain employs TRBV15 and TRBJ2-1; the D gene is possibly TRBD1 (5 bases). The germline gives CDR1 LNHNV, CDR2 YYDKDF (reference sequence). V was clipped by 1 base and J by 6 bases, with 10 bases between them. The CDR3 runs to 14 residues. The CDR3 protein is CATSRVDRLNEQFF. CDR3 DNA: TGTGCCACCAGCAGAGTCGACAGACTCAATGAGCAGTTCTTC.

The V and J genes are TRBV6-5 and TRBJ1-1, with a possible D match to TRBD1 (5 bases). The CDR3 loop spans 16 amino acids. Germline CDR1 is MNHEY and CDR2 is SVGAGI. Between the trimmed V and J ends, which lost 4 bases and 7 bases, there was a span of 22 bases. This CDR3 reads CASSSGGSGITREAFF. The CDR3 DNA follows: TGTGCCAGCAGTTCGGGGGGTTCTGGCATAACACGTGAAGCTTTCTTT.

J is TRBJ2-7 and V is TRBV7-2; 12 nucleotides match TRBD2. The length of the CDR3 is 15 residues. The germline V gene encodes CDR1 SGHTA and CDR2 FQGNSA. After removal of 3 bases from V and 6 bases from J, the junction contained 6 bases not matched to a gene. The CDR3, as DNA: TGTGCCAGCAGCTTTGGAACTAGCGGGGGGTTCGAGCAGTACTTC. It encodes CASSFGTSGGFEQYF.

The chain carries TRBV9 and TRBJ1-5; TRBD1 might be the D (5 bases). CDR1 and CDR2 from the germline V gene are SGDLS and YYNGEE. CDR3 size: 15 residues. Trimming stripped 0 bases from V and 0 bases from J, with 7 bases between. The CDR3 loop reads CASSVGQHSNQPQHF. CDR3 DNA sequence: TGTGCCAGCAGCGTAGGACAGCATAGCAATCAGCCCCAGCATTTT.

The J gene is TRBJ2-3, the V gene TRBV7-2; D not certain. The germline V gene has CDR1 SGHTA and CDR2 FQGNSA. Deletions cut 2 bases from V and 0 bases from J, with 3 bases between. CDR3 length: 13 amino acids. CDR3 DNA: TGTGCCAGCAGCTTACTCAGCACAGATACGCAGTATTTT. Translated, it gives CASSLLSTDTQYF.

The chain employs TRBV20-1 and TRBJ2-7; no clear D gene. The V gene's germline CDR1 is DFQATT and CDR2 SNEGSKA (reference sequence). The V end was cut by 1 base, the J end by 3 bases, with 4 bases between. The CDR3 is 11 amino acids. This CDR3 is CSARVGYEQYF. CDR3 nucleotide sequence: TGCAGTGCTAGAGTCGGCTACGAGCAGTACTTC.

The chain links TRBV27 to TRBJ1-6, with D possibly TRBD1 on 6 matching bases. Germline assignment: CDR1 MNHEY and CDR2 SMNVEV (reference sequence). The germline V and J ends were trimmed by 5 bases and 0 bases, with 14 bases remaining between them. This CDR3 region has 17 residues. The CDR3 region has the DNA TGTGCCAGCAGTGGGGGCCGACAGAGCTCCTATAATTCACCCCTCCACTTT. Translating it yields CASSGGRQSSYNSPLHF.

This clone has only a few counts. J is TRBJ2-7 and V is TRBV7-8; 7 bases are a match to TRBD2. Germline-derived CDR1 and CDR2 are SGHVS and FQNEAQ. This CDR3 spans 17 amino acids. V lost 3 bases, J lost 3 bases, and 14 bases stayed unmatched. CDR3 residues: CASSFTGGPQPHYEQYF. The CDR3 DNA reads TGTGCCAGCAGCTTTACGGGAGGCCCTCAACCCCACTACGAGCAGTACTTC.

V and J are TRBV5-1 and TRBJ1-1, with TRBD1 as a possible D gene (5 bases). Germline lookup yields CDR1 SGHRS and CDR2 YFSETQ. The V and J ends lost 1 base and 3 bases respectively, with 13 bases between them. The CDR3 has 15 amino acids. The CDR3 DNA is TGCGCCAGCAGCTTGAAAGTGCAGGGCGACACTGAAGCTTTCTTT. Translating gives CASSLKVQGDTEAFF.

The gene calls are TRBV5-1 and TRBJ2-2; no clear D. CDR3 length: 13 residues. Germline CDR1 is SGHRS and CDR2 is YFSETQ. Trimming cost V 4 bases and J 6 bases, with 10 bases left between them. CDR3 residues: CASSTSVAGELFF. CDR3 DNA sequence: TGCGCCAGCAGCACCAGCGTGGCCGGGGAGCTGTTTTTT.

The V call is TRBV27, the J call TRBJ2-7, with 9 bases lining up with TRBD1. Germline CDR1 MNHEY, CDR2 SMNVEV (reference sequence). The CDR3 extends over 14 amino acids. The trim removed 1 base at V and 4 bases at J, leaving 2 bases unmatched. In DNA form, the CDR3 reads TGTGCCAGCAGTTTATACAGGGGGCCATACGAGCAGTACTTC. Translating gives CASSLYRGPYEQYF.